Reported below is one T cell receptor (beta chain). This entry comes from a study of T cell changes during pregnancy in multiple sclerosis. Per germline, CDR1 SGDLS and CDR2 YYNGEE. V lost 0 bases, J lost 4 bases, and 7 bases lay in between. The CDR3 runs to 14 residues. The repertoire was sequenced with immunoSEQ multiplex PCR; TCRdb's copy has only in-frame clones and lacks some. Of roughly 40,000 clones in the sample, 92% were seen once. Material: CD8+ T cells from peripheral blood mononuclear cells, obtained in the first trimester of pregnancy. The receptor comes from a female donor with multiple sclerosis, enrolled in a pregnancy study. This chain connects TRBV9 to TRBJ1-4; tentatively, D is TRBD1 (5 bases). CDR3 bases: TGTGCCAGCAGCGTAGCGGGGGGTAATGAAAAACTGTTTTTT. It specifies CASSVAGGNEKLFF.